One and the same sample provided the 14 T cell receptor beta chains below, sequenced in a study of T cells in Graves' hyperthyroidism and ophthalmopathy. Regions amplified from RNA transcripts were the TCR beta CDR3 regions. The HTBI primer set drove a first-round RT-PCR of the TCR CDR3. TCRdb itself ran the multiplex PCR reads through MiXCR, one entry per CDR3 protein. The repertoire consists of 650,000 to 700,000 distinct CDR3 sequences, with approximately 15% occurring once and the leading ten covering roughly 15%. Sequencing was done on a sample of blood. These receptors originate from a man in his forties or fifties with Graves' hyperthyroidism.

This clonotype has a count of ten or more. The rearrangement links TRBV30 to TRBJ2-5; TRBD2 aligns across 12 bases. V trimming: 5 bases; J trimming: 3 bases; junction bases outside the gene matches: 16. The germline gives CDR1 GTSNPN, CDR2 SVGIG (reference sequence). CDR3 length: 18 amino acids. The CDR3 region has the DNA TGTGCCTGGGTCCCTAGAGTTGGCCGGACTAGCGGGAAAGAGACCCAGTACTTC. Translation gives CAWVPRVGRTSGKETQYF.

Regarding this clonotype: This may come from a read error, since a much larger clone is one base off. The V and J genes are TRBV7-8 and TRBJ1-5; a weak D match, TRBD1 (5 bases). CDR3 length equals 14 residues. V lost 6 bases to trimming and J lost 0 bases, with 9 bases between them. CDR1 is SGHVS, CDR2 FQNEAQ, per germline. The CDR3 bases are TGTGCCAGCAGTCGACAGAGTAGCAATCAGCCCCAGCATTTT. This translates into CASSRQSSNQPQHF.

The table lists this clonotype with a few counts. The V gene is TRBV20-1, the J gene TRBJ2-7; tentative D call: TRBD1 (6 bases). Germline V gene sequence: CDR1 DFQATT, CDR2 SNEGSKA (reference sequence). The CDR3 covers 12 residues. Trimming cost V 6 bases and J 4 bases, with 13 bases left between them. CDR3 DNA: TGCAGTGCCCGACTCAGGGGTTACGAGCAGTACTTC. Translation gives CSARLRGYEQYF.

V and J are TRBV10-3 and TRBJ2-5; D is possibly TRBD2 (5 bases). Trimming removed 10 bases at V and 3 bases at J, with 15 bases between. The CDR3 spans 13 residues. Germline values: CDR1 ENHRY, CDR2 SYGVKD. CDR3 sequence: CATHDYREETQYF. The CDR3 nucleotides are TGTGCCACCCACGACTATAGGGAAGAGACCCAGTACTTC.

The chain uses TRBV6-2 or TRBV6-3 and TRBJ2-4; 7 nucleotides align to TRBD1. The CDR3 length is 14 residues. V lost 5 bases and J lost 7; bases outside the gene matches: 8. CDR1 is MNHEY and CDR2 is SVGEGT in the germline V gene. The CDR3 DNA sequence: TGTGCCAGCAGTGATCCTGACAGGGTGAACATTCAGTACTTC. Amino acids: CASSDPDRVNIQYF.

This clonotype was picked up a small number of times. The chain couples TRBV10-2 to TRBJ1-5; D not certain. Looked up from germline, CDR1 is WSHSY and CDR2 is SAAADI. This CDR3 region has 14 residues. Trimming took 0 bases from V and 0 from J, leaving 3 bases between them. CDR3 amino acids: CASSESNSNQPQHF. Written as DNA, the CDR3 is TGCGCCAGCAGTGAGTCGAATAGCAATCAGCCCCAGCATTTT.

This clonotype was counted ten times or more. The rearrangement joins TRBV20-1 to TRBJ1-2; 10 bases are shared with TRBD1. This CDR3 spans 14 amino acids. CDR1 is DFQATT and CDR2 is SNEGSKA in the germline V gene (reference sequence). V shed 2 bases, J shed 8 bases, and the junction held 8 bases outside the gene matches. CDR3 in DNA: TGCAGTGCTAGAAGAGGGACAGGGGAACAGGGCTACACCTTC. Protein: CSARRGTGEQGYTF.

The rearrangement links TRBV11-2 to TRBJ2-5; D not resolved. The germline CDR1 and CDR2 sequences are SGHAT and FQNNGV. The CDR3 totals 12 residues. Trimming pared 5 bases from V and 4 bases from J, leaving 8 bases between. The CDR3 loop reads CASSPGVETQYF. The CDR3 DNA is TGTGCCAGCAGCCCAGGCGTAGAGACCCAGTACTTC.

This clonotype was observed at least ten times. This sequence joins TRBV7-9 and TRBJ2-3; 14 bases match TRBD2. The length of the CDR3 is 17 residues. J lost 5 bases, V lost 5 bases, and 9 bases had no gene match. The V gene's germline CDR1 is SEHNR and CDR2 FQNEAQ (reference sequence). DNA for the CDR3: TGTGCCAGCAGCCCCTTCGGGACTAGCGGGAGCGGAGATACGCAGTATTTT. Encoded protein: CASSPFGTSGSGDTQYF.

This chain joins TRBV19 and TRBJ1-6; D is unclear. This CDR3 contains 12 residues. V lost 11 bases and J lost 5, with 10 bases in between. Germline assignment: CDR1 LNHDA and CDR2 SQIVND (reference sequence). The CDR3 here is CAAAANNSPLHF. The CDR3 DNA follows: TGTGCCGCGGCGGCAAATAATTCACCCCTCCACTTT.

This clonotype has a count of ten or more. This chain links TRBV6-1 with TRBJ1-2, with 7 bases fitting TRBD1. J was trimmed by 3 bases and V by 5 bases; bases with no gene match: 6. CDR3 length: 14 amino acids. Germline V lookup: CDR1 MNHNS, CDR2 SASEGT. Written as DNA, the CDR3 is TGTGCCAGCAGTAGGGACAGATTCGACTATGGCTACACCTTC. This codes for CASSRDRFDYGYTF.

This clonotype showed up just once. The chain employs TRBV5-1 and TRBJ2-3, with no clear D. This CDR3 has 16 amino acids. The germline V and J ends were trimmed by 2 bases and 0 bases, with 13 bases remaining between them. CDR1 SGHRS and CDR2 YFSETQ come from the germline V gene. Written as DNA, the CDR3 is TGCGCCAGCAGCTTAGGCCAGTCTGCTAGCACAGATACGCAGTATTTT. Translation gives CASSLGQSASTDTQYF.

This clonotype was seen only a few times. V gene TRBV29-1 combines with J gene TRBJ1-5; TRBD1 matches at 7 bases. Germline V gene data show CDR1 as SQVTM and CDR2 as ANQGSEA. CDR3 length equals 13 residues. The V segment lost 4 bases and the J segment 7 bases; nucleotides outside the gene matches: 7. The CDR3 reads CSVGQGGGQPQHF. Here the CDR3 DNA reads TGCAGCGTTGGTCAGGGGGGCGGGCAGCCCCAGCATTTT.

This clonotype was seen at least ten times. The chain carries TRBV7-6 and TRBJ2-7; no firm D call. The CDR3 loop spans 16 amino acids. Trimming removed 5 bases from V and 3 bases from J, with 20 bases in between. CDR1 is SGHVS, CDR2 FNYEAQ, per germline. Here the CDR3 DNA reads TGTGCCAGCAGCCCCTCCTTTGGCGGAAATAACTACGAGCAGTACTTC. It specifies CASSPSFGGNNYEQYF.